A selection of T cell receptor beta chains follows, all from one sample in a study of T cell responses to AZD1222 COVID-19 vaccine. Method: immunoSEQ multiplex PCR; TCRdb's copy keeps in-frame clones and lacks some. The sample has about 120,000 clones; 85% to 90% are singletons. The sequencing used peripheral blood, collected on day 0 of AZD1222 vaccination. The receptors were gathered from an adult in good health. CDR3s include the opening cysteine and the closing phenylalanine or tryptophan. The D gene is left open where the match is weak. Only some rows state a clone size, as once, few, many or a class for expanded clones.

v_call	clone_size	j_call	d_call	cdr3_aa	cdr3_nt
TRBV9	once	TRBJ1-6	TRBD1	CASSRDSQLNSPLHF	TGTGCCAGCAGCCGGGACAGCCAACTTAATTCACCCCTCCACTTT
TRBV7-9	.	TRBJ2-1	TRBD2	CASSLKLRLAGPYNEQFF	TGTGCCAGCAGCTTAAAATTGAGGCTAGCGGGGCCCTACAATGAGCAGTTCTTC
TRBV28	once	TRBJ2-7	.	CASSSHQGLVEQYF	TGTGCCAGCAGTTCCCATCAGGGCCTGGTCGAGCAGTACTTC
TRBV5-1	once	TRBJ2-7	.	CASSLAVRKGDEQYF	TGCGCCAGCAGCCTCGCGGTGAGGAAGGGGGACGAGCAGTACTTC
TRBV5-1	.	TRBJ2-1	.	CASSLDWGNEQFF	TGCGCCAGCAGCCTGGATTGGGGCAATGAGCAGTTCTTC
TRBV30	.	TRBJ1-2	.	CARLPADQIYHNYGYTF	TGTGCCCGATTACCGGCAGACCAAATTTACCATAACTATGGCTACACCTTC
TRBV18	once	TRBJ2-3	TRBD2	CASSPLSGGPLDTQYF	TGTGCCAGCTCACCATTGTCGGGAGGGCCTTTAGATACGCAGTATTTT
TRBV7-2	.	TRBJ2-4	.	CASSLVASVAKNIQYF	TGTGCCAGCAGCTTAGTGGCTAGCGTAGCCAAAAACATTCAGTACTTC
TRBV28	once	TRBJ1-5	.	CASSPRWRTGNQPQHF	TGTGCCAGCAGTCCCCGGTGGAGGACGGGCAATCAGCCCCAGCATTTT
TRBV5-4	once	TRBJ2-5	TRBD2	CASSLPSGIGETQYF	TGTGCCAGCAGCTTGCCTAGCGGGATTGGTGAGACCCAGTACTTC
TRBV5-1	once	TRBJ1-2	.	CASSWTGPNYGYTF	TGCGCCAGCAGCTGGACGGGACCGAACTATGGCTACACCTTC
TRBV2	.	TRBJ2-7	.	CASGSTYEQYF	TGTGCCAGCGGCAGTACCTACGAGCAGTACTTC
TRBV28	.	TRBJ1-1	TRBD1	CASSSPGQGRAEAFF	TGTGCCAGCAGTTCCCCCGGACAGGGGAGAGCTGAAGCTTTCTTT
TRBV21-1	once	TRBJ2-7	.	CASSPWSRTGASYEQYF	TGTGCCAGCAGCCCTTGGTCCCGGACAGGGGCGAGCTACGAGCAGTACTTC
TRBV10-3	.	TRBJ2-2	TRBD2	CAISELQGGTGELFF	TGTGCCATCAGTGAGCTCCAGGGAGGGACCGGGGAGCTGTTTTTT
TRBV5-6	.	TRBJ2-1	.	CASSLDWTSYNEQFF	TGTGCCAGCAGCTTAGACTGGACCTCCTACAATGAGCAGTTCTTC
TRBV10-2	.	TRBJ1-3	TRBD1	CASLPGQGWGNTIYF	TGCGCCAGCCTGCCGGGACAGGGTTGGGGAAACACCATATATTTT
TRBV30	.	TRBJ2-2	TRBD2	CAWSNGLGNTGELFF	TGTGCCTGGAGTAACGGACTAGGGAACACCGGGGAGCTGTTTTTT
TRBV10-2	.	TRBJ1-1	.	CASSESGRPEAFF	TGCGCCAGCAGTGAGTCGGGGCGCCCTGAAGCTTTCTTT
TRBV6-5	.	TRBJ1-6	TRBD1	CASSYTGTAYNSPLHF	TGTGCCAGCAGTTACACCGGGACAGCCTATAATTCACCCCTCCACTTT
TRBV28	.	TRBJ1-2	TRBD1	CASRLAGTGYYGYTF	TGTGCCAGCAGACTCGCCGGGACAGGGTACTATGGCTACACCTTC
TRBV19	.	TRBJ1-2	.	CASSMSGGANYGYTF	TGTGCCAGTAGTATGTCGGGGGGAGCTAACTATGGCTACACCTTC
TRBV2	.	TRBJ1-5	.	CASSEWRISNQPQHF	TGTGCCAGCAGTGAATGGCGGATTAGCAATCAGCCCCAGCATTTT
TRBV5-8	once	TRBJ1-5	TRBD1	CASSTGTDYSNQPQHF	TGTGCCAGCAGCACGGGGACAGACTATAGCAATCAGCCCCAGCATTTT
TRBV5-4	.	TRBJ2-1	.	CASSLIHGGSNNEQFF	TGTGCCAGCAGCTTGATTCATGGGGGGTCTAACAATGAGCAGTTCTTC
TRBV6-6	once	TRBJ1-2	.	CASRTNRDASNYGYTF	TGTGCCAGCAGAACGAACCGGGACGCTTCTAACTATGGCTACACCTTC
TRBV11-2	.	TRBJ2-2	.	CAVGTPNTGELFF	TGTGCCGTGGGGACACCGAACACCGGGGAGCTGTTTTTT
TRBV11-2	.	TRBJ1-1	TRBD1	CASSSYRGGTEAFF	TGTGCCAGCAGCTCCTACAGGGGGGGAACTGAAGCTTTCTTT
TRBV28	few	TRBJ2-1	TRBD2	CASSSTTSGGYLEQFF	TGTGCCAGCAGTTCCACAACTAGCGGGGGTTATCTTGAGCAGTTCTTC
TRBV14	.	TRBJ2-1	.	CASSQDVVGAYNEQFF	TGTGCCAGCAGCCAAGACGTCGTAGGAGCCTACAATGAGCAGTTCTTC
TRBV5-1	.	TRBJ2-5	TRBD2	CASSLGGGETQYF	TGCGCCAGCAGCTTGGGCGGGGGAGAGACCCAGTACTTC
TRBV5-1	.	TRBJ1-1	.	CASSFGLGTNTEAFF	TGCGCCAGCAGCTTCGGGTTAGGAACGAACACTGAAGCTTTCTTT
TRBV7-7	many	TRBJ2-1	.	CASSLDPSGGEQFF	TGTGCTAGCAGCTTAGACCCCTCGGGTGGTGAGCAGTTCTTC
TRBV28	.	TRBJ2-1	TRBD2	CASSLWSWTSGYNEQFF	TGTGCCAGCAGTTTATGGTCGTGGACTAGCGGGTACAATGAGCAGTTCTTC
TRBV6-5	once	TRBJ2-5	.	CASSSKETQYF	TGTGCCAGCAGTTCAAAAGAGACCCAGTACTTC
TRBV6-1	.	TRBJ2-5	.	CASSSLGGETQYF	TGTGCCAGCAGCTCGCTAGGGGGGGAGACCCAGTACTTC
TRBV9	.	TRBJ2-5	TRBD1	CASISGRQGFEETQYF	TGTGCCAGCATATCAGGGAGACAGGGTTTTGAAGAGACCCAGTACTTC